This T cell receptor (beta chain) appears in the sequencing data of a study of shared clonotypes between healthy human individuals. In the naive CD8 group, cells lacked CD45RO and were positively selected for CCR7, so terminally differentiated effector memory CD45RA+ cells were left out. Germline-derived CDR1 and CDR2 are MGHRA and YSYEKL. V lost 4 bases, J lost 1 base, and 8 bases lay in between. The CDR3 has 14 residues. The data were produced by immunoSEQ multiplex PCR, yet TCRdb's version contains in-frame clones alone and is incomplete. Here the sample spans hundreds of thousands of clones, roughly 96% being singletons.

The clonotype was recovered from a woman younger than 45 in good health. This chain connects TRBV4-1 to TRBJ1-5; possible D gene TRBD1, 5 bases. The sequenced sample was naive CD8+ T cells sorted from blood. CDR3 region: CASSPGSSNQPQHF. CDR3 coding DNA: TGCGCCAGCAGCCCAGGGTCGAGCAATCAGCCCCAGCATTTT.